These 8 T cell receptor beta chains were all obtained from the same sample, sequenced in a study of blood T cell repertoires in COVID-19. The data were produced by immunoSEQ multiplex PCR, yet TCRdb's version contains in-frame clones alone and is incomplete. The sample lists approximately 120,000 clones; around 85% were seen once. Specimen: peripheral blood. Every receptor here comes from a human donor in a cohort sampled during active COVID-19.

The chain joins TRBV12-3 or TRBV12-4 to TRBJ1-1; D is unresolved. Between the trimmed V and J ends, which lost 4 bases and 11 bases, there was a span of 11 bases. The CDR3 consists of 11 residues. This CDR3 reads CASSSGEKAFF. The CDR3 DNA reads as TGTGCCAGCAGTTCCGGAGAGAAGGCTTTCTTT.

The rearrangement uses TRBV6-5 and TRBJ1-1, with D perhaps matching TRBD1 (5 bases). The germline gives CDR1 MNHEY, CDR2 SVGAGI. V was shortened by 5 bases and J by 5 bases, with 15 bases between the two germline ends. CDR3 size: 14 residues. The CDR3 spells CASSPARVNTEAFF. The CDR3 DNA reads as TGTGCCAGCAGTCCCGCCAGGGTTAATACTGAAGCTTTCTTT.

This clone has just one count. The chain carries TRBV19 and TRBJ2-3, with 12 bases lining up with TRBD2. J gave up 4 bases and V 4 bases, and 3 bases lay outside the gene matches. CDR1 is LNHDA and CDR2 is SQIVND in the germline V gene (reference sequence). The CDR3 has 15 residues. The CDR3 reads CASSTTSGGADTQYF. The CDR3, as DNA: TGTGCCAGTAGTACGACTAGCGGGGGTGCAGATACGCAGTATTTT.

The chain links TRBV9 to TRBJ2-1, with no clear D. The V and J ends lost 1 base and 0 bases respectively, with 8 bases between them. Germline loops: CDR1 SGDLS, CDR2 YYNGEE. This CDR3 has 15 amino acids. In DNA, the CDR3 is TGTGCCAGCAGCGTACTCCCCAGCTCCTACAATGAGCAGTTCTTC. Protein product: CASSVLPSSYNEQFF.

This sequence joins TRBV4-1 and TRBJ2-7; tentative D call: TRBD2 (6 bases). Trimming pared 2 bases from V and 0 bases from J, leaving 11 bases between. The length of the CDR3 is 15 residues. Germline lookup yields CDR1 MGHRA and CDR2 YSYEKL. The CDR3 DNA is TGCGCCAGCAGCCAAAAGGGACTTCCCTCCTACGAGCAGTACTTC. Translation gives CASSQKGLPSYEQYF.

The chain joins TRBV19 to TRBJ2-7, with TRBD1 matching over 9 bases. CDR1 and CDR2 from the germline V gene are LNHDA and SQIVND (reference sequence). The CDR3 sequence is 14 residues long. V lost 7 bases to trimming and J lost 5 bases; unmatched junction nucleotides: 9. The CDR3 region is CASTPGTGFHEQYF. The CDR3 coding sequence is TGTGCCAGTACTCCCGGGACAGGGTTTCACGAGCAGTACTTC.

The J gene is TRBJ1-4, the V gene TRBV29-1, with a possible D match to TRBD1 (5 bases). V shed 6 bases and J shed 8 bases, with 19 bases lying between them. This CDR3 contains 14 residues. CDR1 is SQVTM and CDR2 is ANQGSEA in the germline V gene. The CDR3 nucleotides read TGCAGCGTCGCCCTCCGGGGGAGTCGGGAAAAACTGTTTTTT. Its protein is CSVALRGSREKLFF.

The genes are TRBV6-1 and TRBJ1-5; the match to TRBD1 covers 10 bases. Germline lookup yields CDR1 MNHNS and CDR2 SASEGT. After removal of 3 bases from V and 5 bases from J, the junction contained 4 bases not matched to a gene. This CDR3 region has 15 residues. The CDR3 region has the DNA TGTGCCAGCAGTGAGGCGACAGGGGGCCATCAGCCCCAGCATTTT. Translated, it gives CASSEATGGHQPQHF.